The 30 T cell receptor beta chains below were found in one sample sequenced in a study of blood T cell repertoires in COVID-19. Measured with immunoSEQ multiplex PCR; TCRdb has only the in-frame clones, and not every one. The table lists fewer than 200,000 clones, over 80% of them singletons, with about 4.8% in the top ten. The sequencing sample was made of peripheral blood. The receptor source for this set is a young man with COVID-19, enrolled during active disease.

V gene TRBV5-1 combines with J gene TRBJ1-1, with TRBD1 identical over 7 bases. Germline V gene sequence: CDR1 SGHRS, CDR2 YFSETQ. The V and J ends lost 0 bases and 2 bases, in that order; junction bases with no gene match: 4. This CDR3 region has 15 residues. CDR3 nucleotide sequence: TGCGCCAGCAGCTTGGAGGACAGGCCTAACACTGAAGCTTTCTTT. Protein product: CASSLEDRPNTEAFF.

This chain joins TRBV15 and TRBJ1-2, with D perhaps matching TRBD1 (5 bases). V lost 0 bases to trimming and J lost 4 bases, with 12 bases between them. Per the germline V gene, CDR1 is LNHNV and CDR2 is YYDKDF (reference sequence). This CDR3 has 15 amino acids. CDR3 loop: CATSRDLARAYGYTF. The CDR3 DNA reads TGTGCCACCAGCAGAGATCTTGCCAGGGCCTATGGCTACACCTTC.

V usage is TRBV12-5 and J usage is TRBJ2-1; 11 bases match TRBD2. J lost 5 bases, V lost 5 bases, and 5 bases had no gene match. CDR1 and CDR2 from the germline V gene are LGHNT and FRNRAP. The CDR3 runs to 15 residues. Here the CDR3 DNA reads TGTGCTAGTGGTCGTAGCGGGGGGGCCAACAATGAGCAGTTCTTC. This sequence encodes CASGRSGGANNEQFF. Full variable domain (missing parts from reference TRBV12-5 and TRBJ2-1): DARVTQTPRHKVTEMGQEVTMRCQPILGHNTVFWYRQTMMQGLELLAYFRNRAPLDDSGMPKDRFSAEMPDATLATLKIQPSEPRDSAVYFCASGRSGGANNEQFFGPGTRLTVL.

V usage is TRBV6-2 or TRBV6-3 and J usage is TRBJ1-5; 8 positions agree with TRBD1. This CDR3 comprises 14 residues. V shed 7 bases, J shed 7 bases, and the junction held 9 bases outside the gene matches. Germline values: CDR1 MNHEY, CDR2 SVGEGT. CDR3 coding DNA: TGTGCCAGCACCCCCACAGGGGGATGGCAGCCCCAGCATTTT. Translated, it gives CASTPTGGWQPQHF.

The V call is TRBV7-8, the J call TRBJ1-6; TRBD1 aligns across 8 bases. Trimming cost V 3 bases and J 6 bases; bases outside gene matches: 7. Germline-derived CDR1 and CDR2 are SGHVS and FQNEAQ. The CDR3 loop spans 16 amino acids. CDR3 protein: CASSFQPTGANSPLHF. The DNA of the CDR3 is TGTGCCAGCAGCTTTCAGCCGACAGGGGCTAATTCACCCCTCCACTTT.

The V call is TRBV2, the J call TRBJ1-1; the match to TRBD1 covers 8 bases. The CDR3 spans 14 residues. The germline V gene has CDR1 SNHLY and CDR2 FYNNEI. V lost 3 bases to trimming and J lost 4 bases; unmatched junction nucleotides: 4. The CDR3, as DNA: TGTGCCAGCAGTGAGCAGGGGGCGATCACTGAAGCTTTCTTT. It translates to CASSEQGAITEAFF.

This sequence joins TRBV19 and TRBJ1-2, with TRBD1 identical over 7 bases. V lost 6 bases and J lost 8; bases outside the gene matches: 18. The CDR3 loop spans 16 amino acids. The germline CDR1 and CDR2 sequences are LNHDA and SQIVND (reference sequence). In nucleotides, the CDR3 is TGTGCCAGTAGAAATCCAAGGGGGCTGAGAGGACGCGGCTACACCTTC. Its translation is CASRNPRGLRGRGYTF.

The chain joins TRBV9 to TRBJ2-1; 14 positions agree with TRBD2. V shed 5 bases and J 3 bases; nucleotides not matched to a gene: 4. Germline loops: CDR1 SGDLS, CDR2 YYNGEE. This CDR3 region has 16 residues. CDR3 DNA: TGTGCCAGCAGTTCGGGGACTAGCGGGGGCTACAATGAGCAGTTCTTC. Translated, it gives CASSSGTSGGYNEQFF.

The rearrangement joins TRBV6-5 to TRBJ1-2, with TRBD1 as a possible D gene (5 bases). The V and J ends lost 0 bases and 2 bases respectively, with 10 bases between them. Germline loops: CDR1 MNHEY, CDR2 SVGAGI. The CDR3 covers 15 residues. CDR3 region: CASSYSGEENYGYTF. CDR3 in DNA: TGTGCCAGCAGTTACTCAGGGGAAGAGAACTATGGCTACACCTTC.

The chain uses TRBV5-4 and TRBJ2-2; possible D gene TRBD2, 5 bases. CDR1 is SGHNT, CDR2 YYREEE, per germline (reference sequence). The V gene lost 3 bases and the J gene lost 1 base, with 10 bases spanning the gap. The CDR3 has 15 amino acids. The CDR3 protein is CASSWGDMNTGELFF. CDR3 DNA: TGTGCCAGCAGCTGGGGAGATATGAACACCGGGGAGCTGTTTTTT.

The chain combines TRBV2 with TRBJ2-6; 10 positions agree with TRBD2. Germline V lookup: CDR1 SNHLY, CDR2 FYNNEI. The CDR3 is made up of 15 amino acids. Unmatched junction bases numbered 4, after V lost 8 bases and J lost 3 bases. The CDR3: CASEREGLGANVLTF. The DNA of the CDR3 is TGTGCCAGCGAGCGGGAGGGCCTTGGGGCCAACGTCCTGACTTTC.

The gene calls are TRBV27 and TRBJ1-5, with 7 bases matching TRBD1. Trimming at V came to 6 bases and at J to 6 bases, leaving 8 bases not matched to a gene. CDR1 is MNHEY and CDR2 is SMNVEV in the germline V gene (reference sequence). This CDR3 spans 14 amino acids. CDR3 sequence: CASRGTATAQPQHF. CDR3 nucleotides: TGTGCCAGCAGGGGGACAGCAACGGCTCAGCCCCAGCATTTT.

The chain joins TRBV29-1 to TRBJ2-7; 8 bases are a match to TRBD2. The J segment lost 6 bases and the V segment lost 4 bases, leaving 8 bases of the junction unmatched. Germline CDR1 is SQVTM and CDR2 is ANQGSEA. This CDR3 is 13 amino acids long. CDR3 nucleotides: TGCAGCGTTGTCGCGGGGGGATACTCCGAGCAGTACTTC. The encoded protein is CSVVAGGYSEQYF.

The J gene is TRBJ1-1, the V gene TRBV2, with TRBD1 as a possible D gene (6 bases). The germline V gene encodes CDR1 SNHLY and CDR2 FYNNEI. The CDR3 has 13 amino acids. V was pared by 6 bases and J by 8 bases, with 16 bases between. CDR3 region: CASSAEQGTEAFF. CDR3 nucleotides: TGTGCCAGCAGCGCCGAACAGGGAACAGAAGCTTTCTTT.

The chain has TRBV19 and TRBJ1-1; 7 bases match TRBD1. J gave up 0 bases and V 6 bases, and 13 bases lay outside the gene matches. The CDR3 consists of 17 residues. From germline, CDR1 is LNHDA and CDR2 SQIVND (reference sequence). CDR3 DNA: TGTGCCAGTAGCCCTGACAGGGAAGGGGACATGAACACTGAAGCTTTCTTT. Protein: CASSPDREGDMNTEAFF.

The chain joins TRBV5-1 to TRBJ1-6, with D tentatively TRBD1 (6 bases). Germline lookup yields CDR1 SGHRS and CDR2 YFSETQ. This CDR3 is 16 amino acids long. Trimming stripped 4 bases from V and 8 bases from J, with 19 bases between. DNA for the CDR3: TGCGCCAGCAGCCCCATCCTACAGGGAGGGGATTCACCCCTCCACTTT. Translating gives CASSPILQGGDSPLHF.

The chain uses TRBV7-9 and TRBJ1-2; D is unclear. The CDR3 is 14 amino acids. The germline V and J ends were trimmed by 5 bases and 6 bases, with 16 bases remaining between them. Germline CDR1 reads SEHNR; CDR2 reads FQNEAQ (reference sequence). CDR3 sequence: CASSPTLSGNGYTF. The CDR3 nucleotides are TGTGCCAGCAGCCCCACCTTATCAGGAAATGGCTACACCTTC.

The rearrangement uses TRBV7-4 and TRBJ1-2; D unclear. CDR1 SGHVT and CDR2 SQSDAQ come from the germline V gene. V was shortened by 3 bases and J by 4 bases, with 12 bases between the two germline ends. CDR3 length equals 14 residues. For the CDR3, the DNA is TGTGCCAGCAGCTTGCCAGTAATTCTCTATGGCTACACCTTC. It encodes CASSLPVILYGYTF.

This chain links TRBV9 with TRBJ1-2; D uncertain. Germline CDR1 SGDLS, CDR2 YYNGEE. V shed 2 bases and J shed 2 bases, with 13 bases lying between them. The CDR3 is 15 amino acids. DNA for the CDR3: TGTGCCAGCAGCGTCGGGGATACCCTCAACTATGGCTACACCTTC. Protein sequence: CASSVGDTLNYGYTF.

The chain carries TRBV19 and TRBJ2-3; 7 bases fit TRBD2. Germline V lookup: CDR1 LNHDA, CDR2 SQIVND (reference sequence). With V trimmed by 5 bases and J by 1 base, 6 bases remained unmatched. The CDR3 length is 15 residues. CDR3 region: CASSSAGERTDTQYF. The CDR3 DNA is TGTGCCAGTAGTTCGGCGGGAGAGCGCACAGATACGCAGTATTTT.

The chain carries TRBV7-3 and TRBJ2-3; 8 bases are shared with TRBD1. J lost 5 bases, V lost 2 bases, and 6 bases had no gene match. This CDR3 comprises 15 residues. Per germline, CDR1 SGHTA and CDR2 FQGTGA. CDR3 in DNA: TGTGCCAGCAGCTTATTAGGACAGGGTTTAGATACGCAGTATTTT. This translates into CASSLLGQGLDTQYF.

The chain is built from TRBV4-3 and TRBJ2-3; 10 bases are shared with TRBD2. The germline V gene has CDR1 LGHNA and CDR2 YSLEER. V gave up 0 bases and J gave up 4 bases; unmatched junction bases: 13. The CDR3 has 19 amino acids. CDR3 protein: CASSQEASGGSGAADTQYF. Written as DNA, the CDR3 is TGCGCCAGCAGCCAAGAGGCTAGCGGGGGCAGTGGTGCAGCAGATACGCAGTATTTT.

There are a few counts of this clone. The rearrangement links TRBV4-2 to TRBJ1-5; D is unclear. This CDR3 has 15 residues. Trimming pared 7 bases from V and 0 bases from J, leaving 13 bases between. Per the germline V gene, CDR1 is LGHNA and CDR2 is YNFKEQ. The CDR3 DNA is TGTGCCAGCACCCTATATCGGGATAGCAATCAGCCCCAGCATTTT. This translates into CASTLYRDSNQPQHF.

This clone has only one observation. CDR3 sequence reads: CASSAGTGIGGYTF. As DNA, the CDR3 is TGTGCCAGCAGTGCCGGGACAGGGATCGGCGGCTACACCTTC. J is TRBJ1-2 and V is TRBV28; the match to TRBD1 covers 9 bases. CDR3 size: 14 residues. Germline CDR1 reads MDHEN; CDR2 reads SYDVKM. The ends lost 5 bases at V and 8 bases at J; junction bases unmatched: 9.

Only one count was recorded for this clone. CDR3 loop: CASSLLQGPGGSYGYTF. DNA for the CDR3: TGCGCCAGCAGCTTACTTCAGGGTCCCGGGGGGTCCTATGGCTACACCTTC. V and J are TRBV5-1 and TRBJ1-2; possible D gene TRBD1, 5 bases. Trimming took off 2 bases at V and 4 bases at J, with 21 bases between the two ends. The CDR3 totals 17 residues. Germline V gene data show CDR1 as SGHRS and CDR2 as YFSETQ.

About this clone itself: The same CDR3 is also encoded by other DNA sequences in this sample. The gene calls are TRBV7-3 and TRBJ1-1, with D unclear. With 2 bases removed from V and 1 base from J, the gap between germline ends came to 5 bases. CDR3 length: 13 residues. Germline values: CDR1 SGHTA, CDR2 FQGTGA. CDR3 region: CASSLGQNTEAFF. The DNA for the CDR3 is TGTGCCAGCAGCTTAGGGCAGAACACTGAAGCTTTCTTT.

This clone was picked up a small number of times. V gene TRBV19 combines with J gene TRBJ2-3; D gene ambiguous. Looked up from germline, CDR1 is LNHDA and CDR2 is SQIVND (reference sequence). The CDR3 runs to 13 residues. Trimming pared 5 bases from V and 1 base from J, leaving 7 bases between. CDR3: CASSVRGTDTQYF. Here the CDR3 DNA reads TGTGCCAGTAGTGTTCGTGGCACAGATACGCAGTATTTT.

The J gene is TRBJ2-7, the V gene TRBV11-3; a weak D match, TRBD1 (5 bases). V dropped 5 bases and J dropped 2 bases, with 16 bases sitting between them. This CDR3 region has 15 residues. The germline V gene encodes CDR1 SGHNT and CDR2 YENEEA. The CDR3 nucleotides are TGTGCCAGCAGCGCTGTAACAGGCGATACCTACGAGCAGTACTTC. Translating it yields CASSAVTGDTYEQYF. Full variable domain (missing parts from reference TRBV11-3 and TRBJ2-7): EAGVVQSPRYKIIEKKQPVAFWCNPISGHNTLYWYLQNLGQGPELLIRYENEEAVDDSQLPKDRFSAERLKGVDSTLKIQPAELGDSAVYLCASSAVTGDTYEQYFGPGTRLTVT.

This chain connects TRBV11-3 to TRBJ2-3, with 8 bases lining up with TRBD2. The V gene end was trimmed by 4 bases and the J gene end by 0 bases; junction bases not matched to a gene: 6. The CDR3 length is 16 residues. CDR1 SGHNT and CDR2 YENEEA come from the germline V gene. The DNA of the CDR3 is TGTGCCAGCAGCTACCGAGCGGGGGCTAGCACAGATACGCAGTATTTT. Its translation is CASSYRAGASTDTQYF.

This clone turned up a few times. The rearrangement uses TRBV19 and TRBJ2-3, with D possibly being TRBD1 (5 bases). The CDR3 spans 13 residues. The germline V gene encodes CDR1 LNHDA and CDR2 SQIVND (reference sequence). V lost 6 bases to trimming and J lost 4 bases, with 11 bases between them. CDR3 sequence (DNA): TGTGCCAGTAGCGGAACAGGACCAGATACGCAGTATTTT. This translates into CASSGTGPDTQYF.